This T cell receptor beta chain was captured by sequencing in a study of T cell changes during pregnancy in multiple sclerosis. Trimming took 6 bases from V and 15 from J; bases not matched to a gene: 10. The CDR3 totals 12 residues. Germline values: CDR1 SNHLY, CDR2 FYNNEI. Data came from immunoSEQ multiplex PCR; TCRdb stores just in-frame clones and leaves some out. This sample has about 16,000 clones, with 95% to 96% found just once. The TCR comes from a female donor with multiple sclerosis, enrolled in a pregnancy study. The starting material was peripheral blood, obtained in the third trimester of pregnancy. V is TRBV2 and J is TRBJ1-4, with 7 bases fitting TRBD1. CDR3 nucleotide sequence: TGTGCCAGCAGGACCAGGACAGGATGGGTGTTTTTT. Translation gives CASRTRTGWVFF.